This T cell receptor beta chain was documented in a study of cytomegalovirus exposure and HLA in healthy donors. General study findings and limits: Upon later analysis, TCR association rates were observed to vary by HLA locus, being highest for DRB1 and lowest for HLA-C. Specificity for CMV antigens was confirmed in vitro for a few of the CMV-associated chains.

The PCR employed 60 Vbeta primers together with 13 Jbeta primers. Profiling relied on immunoSEQ multiplex PCR, and the TCRdb table lists in-frame clones only, not all of them. The data contain roughly 200,000 clones, 70% to 80% of them singletons. Of note for this clone: Its antigen is still unknown.

CDR1 and CDR2 (germline): WSHSY, SAAADI. This CDR3 is built from 14 residues. The receptor was isolated from a woman aged 25 to 39 in good health and CMV-seronegative. The chain couples TRBV10-2 to TRBJ2-7, with D possibly TRBD2 on 7 matching bases. The J call may be faulty, since TRBJ2-5 better matches the DNA end. The sequenced material came from PBMCs. Here the CDR3 reads CASRTGGAKETQYF. Written as DNA, the CDR3 is TGCGCCAGCAGAACGGGGGGCGCGAAAGAGACCCAGTACTTC.